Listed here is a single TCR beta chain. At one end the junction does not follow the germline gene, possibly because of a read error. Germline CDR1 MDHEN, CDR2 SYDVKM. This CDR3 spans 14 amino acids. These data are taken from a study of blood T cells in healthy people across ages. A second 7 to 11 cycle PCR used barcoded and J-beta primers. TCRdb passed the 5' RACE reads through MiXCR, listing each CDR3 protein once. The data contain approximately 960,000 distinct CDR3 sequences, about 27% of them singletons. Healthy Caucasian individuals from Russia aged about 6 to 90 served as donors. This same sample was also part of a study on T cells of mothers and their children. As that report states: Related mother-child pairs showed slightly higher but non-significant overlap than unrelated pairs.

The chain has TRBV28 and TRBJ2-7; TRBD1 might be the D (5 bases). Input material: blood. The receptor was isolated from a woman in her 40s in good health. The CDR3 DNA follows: TGCGCCAGCAGCCAAGATCAGGGCCTCGACGAGCAGTACTTC. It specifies CASSQDQGLDEQYF.